This T cell receptor beta chain was sequenced in a study of identical twins. The sample holds a few counts of this clonotype. Via MiXCR, TCRdb re-called the 5' RACE reads, giving one row per CDR3 protein. Among nearly 650,000 distinct CDR3 sequences, around 7.5% were seen once, and the ten largest hold 1.6%. With 5 bases clipped from V and 2 bases from J, the junction kept 7 bases outside the gene matches. The CDR3 sequence is 15 residues long. Germline loops: CDR1 LNHNV, CDR2 YYDKDF (reference sequence). This sample was shared with a second study, whose subject was yellow fever vaccine responses in identical twins.

This TCR was recovered from a woman in her late teens or twenties in good health. The chain recombines TRBV15 with TRBJ1-2; 8 bases fit TRBD1. Sequenced input: PBMCs. The CDR3 loop reads CATSLHTGGNYGYTF. The CDR3 DNA reads as TGTGCCACCAGCCTACACACAGGGGGAAACTATGGCTACACCTTC.